The clone carrying this T cell receptor beta chain showed up just a few times. In the study's own analysis: Reference gene primers were amplified, and this amplification served to estimate nucleated cell counts. Clones were sequenced by immunoSEQ multiplex PCR, and TCRdb holds only the in-frame ones, with some missing. That table supplies the V and J calls and clone size; D and trimming were determined from the DNA. The repertoire holds fewer than 350,000 clones, with 75% to 95% as singletons. This record belongs to a study of blood T cell repertoires in COVID-19. Seattle's enrolled individuals joined amid active infection and were then monitored longitudinally. The junction had 10 bases not matched to a gene; V was cut back by 8 bases and J by 13 bases. This CDR3 contains 11 residues. Germline V gene sequence: CDR1 GTSNPN, CDR2 SVGIG (reference sequence).

The TCR sequence derives from a woman in her 30s with COVID-19, enrolled during active disease. V and J are TRBV30 and TRBJ2-3; TRBD2 matches 9 bases. Input material: peripheral blood. CDR3 sequence reads: CAGFLAGEKYF. The CDR3 DNA reads TGTGCCGGCTTCTTAGCGGGAGAAAAGTATTTT. Complete variable domain (other parts from reference TRBV30 and TRBJ2-3): SQTIHQWPATLVQPVGSPLSLECTVEGTSNPNLYWYRQAAGRGLQLLFYSVGIGQISSEVPQNLSASRPQDRQFILSSKKLLLSDSGFYLCAGFLAGEKYFGPGTRLTVL.